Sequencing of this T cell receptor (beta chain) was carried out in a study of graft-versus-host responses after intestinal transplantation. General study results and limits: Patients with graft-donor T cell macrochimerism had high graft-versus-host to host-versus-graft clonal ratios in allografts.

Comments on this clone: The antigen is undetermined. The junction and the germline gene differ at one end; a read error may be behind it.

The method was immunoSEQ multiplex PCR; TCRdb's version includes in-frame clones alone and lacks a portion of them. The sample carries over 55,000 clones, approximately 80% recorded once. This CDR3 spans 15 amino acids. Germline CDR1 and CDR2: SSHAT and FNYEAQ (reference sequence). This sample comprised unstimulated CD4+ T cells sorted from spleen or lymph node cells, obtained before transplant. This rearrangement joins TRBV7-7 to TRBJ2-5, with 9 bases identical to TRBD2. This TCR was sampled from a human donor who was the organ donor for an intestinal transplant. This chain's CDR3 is CASSHSGGYQETQYF. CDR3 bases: TGTGCTAGCAGCCACAGCGGGGGGTACCAAGAGACCCAGTACTTC.